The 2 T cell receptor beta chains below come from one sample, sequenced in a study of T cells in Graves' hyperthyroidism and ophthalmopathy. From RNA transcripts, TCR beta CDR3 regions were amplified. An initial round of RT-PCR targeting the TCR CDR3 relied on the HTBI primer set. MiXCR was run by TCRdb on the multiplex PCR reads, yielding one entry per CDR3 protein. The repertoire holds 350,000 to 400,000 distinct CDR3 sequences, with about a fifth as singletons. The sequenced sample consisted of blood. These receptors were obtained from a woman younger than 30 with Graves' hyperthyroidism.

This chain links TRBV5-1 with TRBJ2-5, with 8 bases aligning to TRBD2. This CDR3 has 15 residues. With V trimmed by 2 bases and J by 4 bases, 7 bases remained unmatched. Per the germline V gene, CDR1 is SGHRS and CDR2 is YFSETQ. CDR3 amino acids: CASSLWTSFRETQYF. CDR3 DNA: TGCGCCAGCAGCTTATGGACTAGCTTTAGAGAGACCCAGTACTTC.

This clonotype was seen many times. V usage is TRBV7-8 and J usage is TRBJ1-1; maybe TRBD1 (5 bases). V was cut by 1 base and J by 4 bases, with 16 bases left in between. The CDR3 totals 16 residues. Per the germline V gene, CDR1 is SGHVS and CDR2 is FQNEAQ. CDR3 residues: CASSLDAGVASTEAFF. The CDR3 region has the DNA TGTGCCAGCAGCTTAGATGCGGGGGTCGCGAGCACTGAAGCTTTCTTT.